This entry lists 14 T cell receptor beta chains sequenced from one sample in a study of blood T cell repertoires in COVID-19. Here immunoSEQ multiplex PCR was the method, and the copy in TCRdb shows in-frame clones only, minus some. Altogether around 140,000 clones are present, around 83% being singletons, with the ten largest covering about 1.4%. The material sequenced was peripheral blood. These receptors were obtained from a human donor in a cohort sampled during active COVID-19.

The rearrangement uses TRBV9 and TRBJ2-3; 10 bases line up with TRBD2. The CDR3 length is 19 residues. Unmatched junction bases numbered 18, after V lost 4 bases and J lost 4 bases. Looked up from germline, CDR1 is SGDLS and CDR2 is YYNGEE. In nucleotides, the CDR3 is TGTGCCAGCAGCTCCCAGCGGGAGGGCCCAGTAACTTGGGCAGATACGCAGTATTTT. It yields the protein CASSSQREGPVTWADTQYF.

This chain uses TRBV29-1 with TRBJ2-5, with D uncertain. The germline V gene has CDR1 SQVTM and CDR2 ANQGSEA. This CDR3 contains 11 residues. The V end was cut by 4 bases, the J end by 7 bases, with 10 bases between. The CDR3 DNA is TGCAGCGTTGGTCAGCTAGGGACCCAGTACTTC. As protein: CSVGQLGTQYF.

Of note for this clone: One end of the junction does not line up with germline, which may come from a read error. The chain uses TRBV9 and TRBJ2-2; D remains unclear. The CDR3 is made up of 14 amino acids. Germline assignment: CDR1 SGDLS and CDR2 YYNGEE. The CDR3 DNA is TGTGCCAGCAACGTAGCCATAGACACCGGGGAGCTGTTTTTT. Translated, it gives CASNVAIDTGELFF.

This chain links TRBV28 with TRBJ2-7; 8 bases align to TRBD2. The J segment lost 3 bases and the V segment lost 5 bases, leaving 9 bases of the junction unmatched. The CDR3 has 15 residues. The V gene's germline CDR1 is MDHEN and CDR2 SYDVKM. CDR3 amino acids: CASSPGGGTYYEQYF. The DNA for the CDR3 is TGTGCCAGCAGTCCAGGCGGGGGGACTTACTACGAGCAGTACTTC.

The chain has TRBV7-3 and TRBJ2-7; 8 nucleotides agree with TRBD2. The V and J ends lost 5 bases and 3 bases, in that order; junction bases with no gene match: 9. Per the germline V gene, CDR1 is SGHTA and CDR2 is FQGTGA. The length of the CDR3 is 15 residues. The CDR3 loop reads CASSPSASGLYEQYF. In nucleotides, the CDR3 is TGTGCCAGCAGCCCTTCGGCTAGCGGGCTCTACGAGCAGTACTTC. The full variable domain, its missing parts supplied by reference TRBV7-3 and TRBJ2-7, is GAGVSQTPSNKVTEKGKYVELRCDPISGHTALYWYRQSLGQGPEFLIYFQGTGAADDSGLPNDRFFAVRPEGSVSTLKIQRTERGDSAVYLCASSPSASGLYEQYFGPGTRLTVT.

This chain joins TRBV4-3 and TRBJ2-7, with TRBD2 matching 9 bases. Per germline, CDR1 LGHNA and CDR2 YSLEER. The CDR3 extends over 15 amino acids. Trimming removed 4 bases from V and 3 bases from J; junction bases left unmatched: 7. CDR3 region: CASSPLGSGGYEQYF. Written as DNA, the CDR3 is TGCGCCAGCAGCCCCCTCGGTAGCGGGGGCTACGAGCAGTACTTC.

V gene TRBV7-3 combines with J gene TRBJ2-3; D is possibly TRBD2 (6 bases). Trimming cost V 0 bases and J 5 bases, with 6 bases left between them. Germline V gene data show CDR1 as SGHTA and CDR2 as FQGTGA. This CDR3 comprises 13 residues. The CDR3 sequence: CASSLTGGDTQYF. The CDR3 nucleotides are TGTGCCAGCAGCTTAACCGGGGGAGATACGCAGTATTTT. Looking up the rest from reference TRBV7-3 and TRBJ2-3 gives the full variable domain: GAGVSQTPSNKVTEKGKYVELRCDPISGHTALYWYRQSLGQGPEFLIYFQGTGAADDSGLPNDRFFAVRPEGSVSTLKIQRTERGDSAVYLCASSLTGGDTQYFGPGTRLTVL.

V usage is TRBV28 and J usage is TRBJ2-5; 8 bases are shared with TRBD2. This CDR3 contains 17 residues. V shed 2 bases and J 3 bases; nucleotides not matched to a gene: 11. Germline CDR1 MDHEN, CDR2 SYDVKM. As DNA, the CDR3 is TGTGCCAGCAGTTTACAAACTAGCGGCGGAGATGAAGAGACCCAGTACTTC. Its translation: CASSLQTSGGDEETQYF. Variable domain in full (rest from reference TRBV28 and TRBJ2-5): DVKVTQSSRYLVKRTGEKVFLECVQDMDHENMFWYRQDPGLGLRLIYFSYDVKMKEKGDIPEGYSVSREKKERFSLILESASTNQTSMYLCASSLQTSGGDEETQYFGPGTRLLVL.

The CDR3 DNA is TGTGCCAGCAGTAATTTCCGTCCTCCAGGCTATGGCTACACCTTC. This gives the protein CASSNFRPPGYGYTF. The chain combines TRBV6-5 with TRBJ1-2; D not certain. The CDR3 has 15 amino acids. V was clipped by 5 bases and J by 4 bases, with 17 bases between them. Germline values: CDR1 MNHEY, CDR2 SVGAGI.

The chain carries TRBV7-9 and TRBJ1-2; TRBD1 matches 7 bases. The CDR3 is 15 residues long. V shed 7 bases and J 7 bases; nucleotides not matched to a gene: 15. The germline V gene has CDR1 SEHNR and CDR2 FQNEAQ (reference sequence). CDR3 DNA: TGTGCCAGCACCCCCCCGGGACAGAGCTTTGGTGGCTACACCTTC. Residues: CASTPPGQSFGGYTF.

This chain uses TRBV5-1 with TRBJ1-1; 9 bases match TRBD1. With V trimmed by 4 bases and J by 2 bases, 6 bases remained unmatched. The CDR3 runs to 15 residues. Germline V gene lookup returns CDR1 SGHRS and CDR2 YFSETQ. Here the CDR3 DNA reads TGCGCCAGCAGCGTGACAGGGGGTGGAAACACTGAAGCTTTCTTT. Amino acids: CASSVTGGGNTEAFF.

In its sample, this clone was seen once. The rearrangement links TRBV19 to TRBJ1-2; unclear D gene. The V gene's germline CDR1 is LNHDA and CDR2 SQIVND (reference sequence). CDR3 length equals 13 residues. The V end was cut by 6 bases, the J end by 7 bases, with 15 bases between. CDR3: CASRDAERRGYTF. CDR3 sequence (DNA): TGTGCCAGTAGGGATGCTGAGCGTCGTGGCTACACCTTC.

The rearrangement joins TRBV6-6 to TRBJ1-5; tentatively, D is TRBD1 (5 bases). With 7 bases removed from V and 3 bases from J, the gap between germline ends came to 19 bases. The germline gives CDR1 MNHNY, CDR2 SVGAGI (reference sequence). CDR3 length: 16 residues. The CDR3 bases are TGTGCCAGCACCACCCAGAAAGGGGCTAACAATCAGCCCCAGCATTTT. Its protein product is CASTTQKGANNQPQHF.

This chain uses TRBV12-3 or TRBV12-4 with TRBJ1-2; possibly TRBD1 for D (5 bases). V lost 2 bases to trimming and J lost 2 bases, with 6 bases between them. This CDR3 is built from 13 residues. CDR3 nucleotides: TGTGCCAGCAGTTTACAGGGAAACTATGGCTACACCTTC. It is translated as CASSLQGNYGYTF.